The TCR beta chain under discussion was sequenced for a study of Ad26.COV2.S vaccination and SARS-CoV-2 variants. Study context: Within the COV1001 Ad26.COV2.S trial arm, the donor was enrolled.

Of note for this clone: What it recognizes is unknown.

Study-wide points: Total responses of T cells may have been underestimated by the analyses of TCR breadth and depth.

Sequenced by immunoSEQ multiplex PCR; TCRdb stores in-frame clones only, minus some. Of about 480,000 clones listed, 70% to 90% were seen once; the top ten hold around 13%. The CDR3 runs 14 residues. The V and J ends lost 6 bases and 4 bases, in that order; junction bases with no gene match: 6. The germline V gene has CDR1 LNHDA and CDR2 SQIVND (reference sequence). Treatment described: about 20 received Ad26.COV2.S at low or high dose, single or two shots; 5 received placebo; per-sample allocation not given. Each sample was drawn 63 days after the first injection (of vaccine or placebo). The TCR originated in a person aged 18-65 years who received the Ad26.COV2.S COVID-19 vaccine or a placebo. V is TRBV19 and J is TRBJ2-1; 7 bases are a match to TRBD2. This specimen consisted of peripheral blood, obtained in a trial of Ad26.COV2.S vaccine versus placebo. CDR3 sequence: CASRVGGGYNEQFF. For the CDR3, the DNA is TGTGCCAGTAGAGTGGGGGGGGGATACAATGAGCAGTTCTTC.